This entry concerns a single T cell receptor beta chain. Its recognized antigen is unknown. Per-nucleotide qualities are absent, and no much larger clonotype sits a single base away. The CDR3 contains 18 residues, cysteine and phenylalanine counted. Only the CDR3 region is kept as DNA, spanning 54 bases read in frame from base 1. The germline V gene encodes CDR1 SGHVS and CDR2 FQNEAQ. V drops 0 bases and J drops 0 bases, leaving 15 bases in between. TCRbeta repertoires were sequenced from genomic DNA with the immunoSEQ hsTCRB assay version 4 in survey mode. For TCRbeta sequencing, genomic DNA was diluted to around 9.7 ng/uL, with up to roughly 1 ug used per sample. The study's processing was this. TCRbeta data were analyzed in ImmunoSeq Analyzer 3.0, with diversity computed on productive nucleotide rearrangements. Using the Immunarch R package, the improved Chao index served to estimate lower-bound TCR diversity and the Gini coefficient served to estimate clonality. When different nucleotide rearrangements encoded the same CDR3beta amino acid sequence, each rearrangement was treated as a distinct clonotype. Differential abundance analysis identified TCRbeta sequences significantly enriched in antigen-responding cells relative to anti-CD3/anti-CD28-activated cells. Using predicted peptide-MHC specificity as the basis, GLIPH2 grouped TCRs into clusters, both for each participant individually and for the merged data sets that combined participants. Held by TCRdb, this immuneACCESS table contains in-frame sequences only and omits some clones. Under half of the omission traces to an unresolved V gene where checked; the cause of the rest is unknown. The V and J calls and the clone size are those of that table, but D and trimming were determined from the DNA. The sample table contains 37,000 or so clones; only one count was recorded for about 91% of them. Of the sample, 1.3% is held by the ten largest clones.

This sample was included in a study of persistence of HIV-infected CD4 T cells (TCRdb year 2020). General notes on the study: Participants had been on suppressive ART for a median of about eight years. Peripheral blood samples of up to about 180 mL were taken at multiple time points, with the exception of a couple of participants who underwent leukapheresis at a single time point. Anti-CD3/anti-CD28 stimulation activated a higher proportion of cells, with a lower memory fraction, than antigen stimulation. CMV- and HIV-1 Gag-responding CD4+ T cells were isolated from ART-treated individuals so that antigen-driven clonal expansion of HIV-1-infected cells could be examined. The clonality of all cells in each sorted population was assessed by TCRbeta sequencing, whereas the clonality of infected cells was assessed by proviral sequencing. For the TCR cluster analysis across participants, 8 participants were included for CMV and about seven participants for Gag.

The investigation overall reported the following: Only a small number of individuals took part in the study, and the range of antigens tested was limited. Degenerate expanded CDR3beta sequences were enriched in antigen-responding cells, suggesting convergent selection of CD4+ responses to CMV and Gag. Because the TCR analyses were done in bulk, restricting them to just the rare CMV-responding cells that actually carried HIV-1 proviruses was not possible. TCR oligoclonality correlated with proviral oligoclonality within the same sorted populations. Significantly lower TCRbeta richness was observed in CMV- and Gag-responding cells than in anti-CD3/anti-CD28-responding cells, and higher oligoclonality was observed in CMV-responding cells than in CD3/CD28-stimulated and Gag-responding cells.

Explained via the paper, the treatment or condition label denotes: suppressive antiretroviral therapy. Cells were stimulated with anti-CD3/anti-CD28 magnetic beads as a nonspecific positive control representing the CD4+ T cell repertoire. Sorting of responding CD4+ T cells was based on upregulation of both CD40 ligand and CD69. Participants were HIV-1-infected adults who started suppressive ART during chronic infection. For at least 4 years, the participants' plasma HIV-1 RNA had been undetectable, below 50 copies/mL. To be included, participants needed a CD4+ T cell count above 400 cells/uL and a positive CMV serology. Before stimulation, PBMCs were isolated using density centrifugation and then depleted of CD8+ T cells. For less than 20 hours, CD8-depleted PBMCs were stimulated with anti-CD28/CD49d costimulation, a CD40-blocking antibody, and enfuvirtide, which was added to prevent new infections. Cell sorting was done on a Beckman Coulter MoFlo Legacy or XDP sorter, and dead cells were excluded with propidium iodide. Genomic DNA was extracted using the QIAamp DNA Mini Kit for samples with more than one million cells and using the Quick-DNA Microprep Kit for all other samples.

The chain is encoded by TRBV7-8 joined to TRBJ1-5, with no D gene named confidently. The sequence was collected from an adult man with HIV who was CMV-seropositive. Sequences were derived from CD4+ T cells sorted from PBMCs after approximately 19-hour stimulation, sampled from a patient who received antiretroviral therapy. Taken with the paper, the label for cell subset or site translates to: CD40L+CD69+ CD4 T cells responding to anti-CD3/anti-CD28 beads, representing the overall repertoire. The DNA reads TGTGCCAGCAGCTTAGCTGGACTTAGACGGCATAGCAATCAGCCCCAGCATTTT. Its protein reads: CASSLAGLRRHSNQPQHF. The CDR3, completed at both ends by the reference TRBV7-8 and TRBJ1-5 genes, gives the full variable domain GAGVSQSPRYKVAKRGQDVALRCDPISGHVSLFWYQQALGQGPEFLTYFQNEAQLDKSGLPSDRFFAERPEGSVSTLKIQRTQQEDSAVYLCASSLAGLRRHSNQPQHFGDGTRLSIL.